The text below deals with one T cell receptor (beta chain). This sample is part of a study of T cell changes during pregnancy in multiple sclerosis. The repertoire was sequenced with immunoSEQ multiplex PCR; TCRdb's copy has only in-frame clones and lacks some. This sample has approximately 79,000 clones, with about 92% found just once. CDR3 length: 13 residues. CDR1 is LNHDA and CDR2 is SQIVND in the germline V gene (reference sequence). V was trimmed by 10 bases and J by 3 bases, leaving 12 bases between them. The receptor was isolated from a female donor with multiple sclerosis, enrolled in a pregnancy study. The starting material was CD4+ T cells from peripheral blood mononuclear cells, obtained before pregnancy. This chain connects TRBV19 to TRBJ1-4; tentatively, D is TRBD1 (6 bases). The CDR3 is CATSQGSNEKLFF. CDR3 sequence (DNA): TGTGCCACTTCCCAGGGGTCTAATGAAAAACTGTTTTTT.